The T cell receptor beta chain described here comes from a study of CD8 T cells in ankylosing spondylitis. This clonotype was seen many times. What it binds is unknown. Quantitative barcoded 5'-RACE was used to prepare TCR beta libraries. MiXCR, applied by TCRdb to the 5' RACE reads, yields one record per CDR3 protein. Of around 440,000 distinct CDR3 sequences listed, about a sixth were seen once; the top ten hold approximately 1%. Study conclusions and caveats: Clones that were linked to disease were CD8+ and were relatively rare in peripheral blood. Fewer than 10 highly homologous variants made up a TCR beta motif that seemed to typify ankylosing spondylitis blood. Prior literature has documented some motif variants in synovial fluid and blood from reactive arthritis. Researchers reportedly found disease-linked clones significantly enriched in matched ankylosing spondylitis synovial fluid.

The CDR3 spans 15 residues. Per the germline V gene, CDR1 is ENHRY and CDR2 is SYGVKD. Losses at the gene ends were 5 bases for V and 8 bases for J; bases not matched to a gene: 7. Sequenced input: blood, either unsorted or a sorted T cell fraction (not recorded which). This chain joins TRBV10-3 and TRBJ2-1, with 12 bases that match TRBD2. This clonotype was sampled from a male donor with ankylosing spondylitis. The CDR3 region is CAISTILAGGHEQFF. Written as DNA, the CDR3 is TGTGCCATCAGTACTATACTAGCGGGAGGACATGAGCAGTTCTTC.